This T cell receptor (beta chain) emerged from a study of beta chain features in type 1 diabetes. Investigators reverse transcribed all isolated RNA, so they sequenced expressed TCRB transcripts. Clones were sequenced by immunoSEQ multiplex PCR, and TCRdb holds only the in-frame ones, with some missing. The profile covers approximately 150,000 clones, with about a tenth appearing a single time and almost 0.65% taken by the ten largest. This clone was observed a few times. The sample taken for sequencing was central memory CD4+ T cells from blood. The clonotype originates from a woman aged 35 to 49 in good health.

The CDR3: CASSFGGGLKNTEAFF. The CDR3 DNA sequence: TGCGCCAGCAGCTTTGGAGGAGGGCTTAAGAACACTGAAGCTTTCTTT. This sequence joins TRBV5-1 and TRBJ1-1; no reliable D call. This CDR3 contains 16 residues. Germline V gives CDR1 SGHRS, CDR2 YFSETQ. V lost 2 bases and J 1 base, leaving 15 bases between the germline ends. The full variable domain, completed using reference TRBV5-1 and TRBJ1-1, is KAGVTQTPRYLIKTRGQQVTLSCSPISGHRSVSWYQQTPGQGLQFLFEYFSETQRNKGNFPGRFSGRQFSNSRSEMNVSTLELGDSALYLCASSFGGGLKNTEAFFGQGTRLTVV.